These T cell receptor beta chains were read from a single sample in a study of blood T cells in healthy people across ages. TCRdb reprocessed the 5' RACE reads via MiXCR and lists one record per CDR3 protein. The repertoire holds 540,000 or so distinct CDR3 sequences, with 20% to 30% as singletons. This sample also belongs to another study, concerning T cells of mothers and their children.

Sequencing was done on a sample of blood. The receptors stem from a boy aged 5-17 years in good health. Each CDR3 is given with its conserved first and last residue. D genes are given only for firm matches. The size of a clone is reported for some rows only, either as once, few or many, or as a class for expanded clones.

d_call	clone_size	v_call	j_call	cdr3_aa	cdr3_nt
TRBD1	few	TRBV6-6	TRBJ2-3	CASCRQGQTDTQYF	TGTGCCAGTTGCCGACAGGGGCAGACCGATACGCAGTATTTT
.	few	TRBV4-1	TRBJ2-7	CASSQTNNYEQYF	TGCGCCAGCAGCCAAACCAACAACTACGAGCAGTACTTC
TRBD2	.	TRBV11-2	TRBJ2-2	CASSLTEREFPPGELFF	TGTGCCAGCAGCCTTACGGAGCGGGAGTTCCCCCCCGGGGAGCTGTTTTTT
TRBD1	.	TRBV6-6	TRBJ1-3	CASSYSRDSGNTIYF	TGTGCCAGCAGTTACTCCCGGGACAGTGGAAACACCATATATTTT
TRBD1	.	TRBV20-1	TRBJ2-7	CSAIELGQGLYEQYF	TGCAGTGCTATCGAACTGGGACAGGGGTTATACGAGCAGTACTTC
.	few	TRBV5-6	TRBJ1-1	CASSRLRNTEAFF	TGTGCCAGCAGTCGACTCAGGAACACTGAAGCTTTCTTT
.	.	TRBV12-3/TRBV12-4	TRBJ1-6	CASNPQGNNNSPLHF	TGTGCCAGCAATCCGCAGGGGAATAATAATTCACCCCTCCACTTT
TRBD2	once	TRBV5-1	TRBJ2-1	CASSSRIAGSYNEQFF	TGCGCCAGCAGCTCCCGGATAGCGGGGTCCTACAATGAGCAGTTCTTC
.	.	TRBV28	TRBJ2-7	CASRPDSIYEQYF	TGTGCCAGCAGACCCGACAGTATCTACGAGCAGTACTTC
.	.	TRBV7-3	TRBJ1-2	CASSSSRGEYSGYTF	TGTGCCAGCAGCTCCTCCCGGGGGGAGTACAGTGGCTACACCTTC
TRBD1	.	TRBV4-1	TRBJ2-7	CASSSGDSSYEQYF	TGCGCCAGCAGCTCCGGGGACAGCTCCTACGAGCAGTACTTC